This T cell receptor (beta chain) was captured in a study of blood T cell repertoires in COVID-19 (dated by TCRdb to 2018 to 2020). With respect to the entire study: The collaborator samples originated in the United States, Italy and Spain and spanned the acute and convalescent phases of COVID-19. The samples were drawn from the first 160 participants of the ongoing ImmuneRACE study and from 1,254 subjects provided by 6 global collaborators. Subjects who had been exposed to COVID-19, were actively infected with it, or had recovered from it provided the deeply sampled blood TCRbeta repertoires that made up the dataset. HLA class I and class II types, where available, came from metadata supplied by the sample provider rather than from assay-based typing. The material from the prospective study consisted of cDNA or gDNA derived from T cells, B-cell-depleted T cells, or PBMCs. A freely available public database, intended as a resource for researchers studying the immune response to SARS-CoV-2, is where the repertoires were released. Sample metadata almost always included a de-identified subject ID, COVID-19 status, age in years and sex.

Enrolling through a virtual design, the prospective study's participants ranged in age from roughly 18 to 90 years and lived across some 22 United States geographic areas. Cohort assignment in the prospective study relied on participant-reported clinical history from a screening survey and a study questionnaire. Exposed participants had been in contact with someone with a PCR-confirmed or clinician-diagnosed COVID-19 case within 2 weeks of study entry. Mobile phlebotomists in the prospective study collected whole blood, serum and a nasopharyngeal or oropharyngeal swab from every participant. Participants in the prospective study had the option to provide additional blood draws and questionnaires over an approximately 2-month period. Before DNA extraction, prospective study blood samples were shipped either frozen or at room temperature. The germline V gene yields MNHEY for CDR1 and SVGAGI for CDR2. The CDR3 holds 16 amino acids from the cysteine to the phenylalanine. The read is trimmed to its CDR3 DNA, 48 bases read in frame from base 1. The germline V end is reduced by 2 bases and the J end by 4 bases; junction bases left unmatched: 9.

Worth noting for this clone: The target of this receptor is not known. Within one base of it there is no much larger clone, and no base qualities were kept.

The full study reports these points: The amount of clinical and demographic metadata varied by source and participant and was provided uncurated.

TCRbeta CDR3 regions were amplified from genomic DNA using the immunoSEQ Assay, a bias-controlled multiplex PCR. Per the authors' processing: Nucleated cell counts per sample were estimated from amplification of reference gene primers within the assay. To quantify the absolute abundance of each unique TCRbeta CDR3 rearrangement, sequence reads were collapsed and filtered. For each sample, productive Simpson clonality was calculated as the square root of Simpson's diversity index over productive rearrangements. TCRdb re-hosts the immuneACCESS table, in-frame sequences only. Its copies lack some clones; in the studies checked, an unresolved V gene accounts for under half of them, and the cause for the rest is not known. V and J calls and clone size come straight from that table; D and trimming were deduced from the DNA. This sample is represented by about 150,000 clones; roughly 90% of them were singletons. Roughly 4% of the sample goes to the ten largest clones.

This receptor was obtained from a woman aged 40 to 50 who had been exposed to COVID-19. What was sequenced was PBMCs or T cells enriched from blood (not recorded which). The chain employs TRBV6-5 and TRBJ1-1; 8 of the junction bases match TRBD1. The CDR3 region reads CASSYRTGWVGTEAFF. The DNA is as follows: TGTGCCAGCAGTTACCGGACAGGGTGGGTTGGCACTGAAGCTTTCTTT.